The 26 T cell receptor beta chains below were found in one sample sequenced in a study of blood T cell repertoires in COVID-19. Sequenced by immunoSEQ multiplex PCR; TCRdb stores in-frame clones only, minus some. Among 110,000 or so clones listed, around nine tenths were seen once. Sequencing input: peripheral blood. The receptors were sampled from a woman in her 70s who had recovered from COVID-19.

V usage is TRBV9 and J usage is TRBJ2-5; 11 nucleotides agree with TRBD1. This CDR3 region has 16 residues. CDR1 is SGDLS and CDR2 is YYNGEE in the germline V gene. Losses at the gene ends were 4 bases for V and 4 bases for J; bases not matched to a gene: 9. For the CDR3, the DNA is TGTGCCAGCAGCCTTACCCCCGGGACAGGGGGAGAGACCCAGTACTTC. Its translation: CASSLTPGTGGETQYF. The full variable domain, its missing parts supplied by reference TRBV9 and TRBJ2-5, is DSGVTQTPKHLITATGQRVTLRCSPRSGDLSVYWYQQSLDQGLQFLIQYYNGEERAKGNILERFSAQQFPDLHSELNLSSLELGDSALYFCASSLTPGTGGETQYFGPGTRLLVL.

The chain combines TRBV5-1 with TRBJ1-2, with TRBD1 matching over 7 bases. V lost 0 bases to trimming and J lost 8 bases; unmatched junction nucleotides: 7. Germline lookup yields CDR1 SGHRS and CDR2 YFSETQ. The CDR3 has 14 residues. The CDR3 sequence: CASSLETGKSGYTF. The DNA of the CDR3 is TGCGCCAGCAGCTTGGAGACAGGGAAAAGCGGCTACACCTTC.

The gene calls are TRBV3-1 (or the pseudogene TRBV3-2) and TRBJ2-1, with D uncertain. V was clipped by 6 bases and J by 5 bases, with 11 bases between them. This CDR3 has 13 residues. Germline V CDR1 and CDR2: LGHDT, YNNKEL (reference sequence). The CDR3 loop is CASSPLHNNEQFF. The CDR3 region has the DNA TGTGCCAGCAGTCCCCTTCACAACAATGAGCAGTTCTTC.

The chain uses TRBV10-3 and TRBJ1-1; 7 positions agree with TRBD1. Germline loops: CDR1 ENHRY, CDR2 SYGVKD. This CDR3 has 15 amino acids. Trimming cost V 3 bases and J 1 base; bases outside gene matches: 5. The CDR3: CAISDPTGRNTEAFF. The CDR3 nucleotides are TGTGCCATCAGTGACCCGACAGGGAGGAACACTGAAGCTTTCTTT.

This clone was observed a single time. The chain uses TRBV11-3 and TRBJ2-5, with 7 positions matching TRBD2. This CDR3 has 15 residues. Germline assignment: CDR1 SGHNT and CDR2 YENEEA. Trimming removed 3 bases from V and 4 bases from J; junction bases left unmatched: 8. The CDR3 reads CASSLGRGEGETQYF. The CDR3 DNA reads as TGTGCCAGCAGCTTGGGTCGGGGGGAAGGAGAGACCCAGTACTTC.

This clone is a singleton in its sample. The chain joins TRBV19 to TRBJ2-1; perhaps TRBD2 as D (6 bases). The CDR3 runs 17 residues. Germline V gives CDR1 LNHDA, CDR2 SQIVND (reference sequence). V lost 7 bases to trimming and J lost 2 bases, with 21 bases between them. The CDR3 DNA reads TGTGCCAGTAAGGCCGGGAGAGCCTATTCCACCTACAATGAGCAGTTCTTC. Translating it yields CASKAGRAYSTYNEQFF. Full variable domain (outside the CDR3, taken from reference TRBV19 and TRBJ2-1): DGGITQSPKYLFRKEGQNVTLSCEQNLNHDAMYWYRQDPGQGLRLIYYSQIVNDFQKGDIAEGYSVSREKKESFPLTVTSAQKNPTAFYLCASKAGRAYSTYNEQFFGPGTRLTVL.

The rearrangement links TRBV27 to TRBJ2-1; 10 nucleotides match TRBD1. The V and J ends lost 6 bases and 13 bases, in that order; junction bases with no gene match: 18. The CDR3 runs to 16 residues. In germline, CDR1 is MNHEY, CDR2 SMNVEV (reference sequence). The chain's CDR3 is CASSLSRGQGRIAQFF. The CDR3 nucleotides are TGTGCCAGCAGCCTATCCCGGGGACAGGGGAGAATAGCCCAGTTCTTC.

V and J are TRBV27 and TRBJ2-1; D is possibly TRBD1 (5 bases). Germline values: CDR1 MNHEY, CDR2 SMNVEV (reference sequence). CDR3 length equals 17 residues. Trimming shortened V by 6 bases and J by 5 bases, and 23 bases separated the two germline ends. The CDR3 region is CASRSLGAVLHHNEQFF. In DNA, the CDR3 is TGTGCCAGCAGAAGCCTTGGGGCAGTCCTACACCACAATGAGCAGTTCTTC.

This chain joins TRBV30 and TRBJ1-1; D gene uncertain. Trimming pared 3 bases from V and 1 base from J, leaving 9 bases between. Germline CDR1 and CDR2: GTSNPN and SVGIG (reference sequence). CDR3 length: 13 amino acids. CDR3 in amino acids: CAWSADTNTEAFF. The CDR3 bases are TGTGCCTGGAGCGCCGACACGAACACTGAAGCTTTCTTT.

This sequence joins TRBV5-4 and TRBJ2-7, with a tentative D call TRBD1 (5 bases). Trimming shortened V by 1 base and J by 2 bases, and 10 bases separated the two germline ends. This CDR3 has 14 amino acids. The germline gives CDR1 SGHNT, CDR2 YYREEE (reference sequence). The CDR3 reads CASSLQGRAYEQYF. The CDR3 DNA reads TGTGCCAGCAGCTTGCAGGGCAGAGCCTACGAGCAGTACTTC.

The chain links TRBV4-2 to TRBJ1-1, with 9 bases aligning to TRBD1. Trimming cost V 4 bases and J 3 bases; bases outside gene matches: 9. Germline V gene data show CDR1 as LGHNA and CDR2 as YNFKEQ. The CDR3 is 16 amino acids. CDR3 amino acids: CASSPGQGRWDTEAFF. In DNA, the CDR3 is TGTGCCAGCAGCCCCGGACAGGGGAGGTGGGACACTGAAGCTTTCTTT.

The V and J genes are TRBV21-1 and TRBJ2-1; whether TRBD2, the table's D call, matches the DNA was not checked. TRBV21-1 is an annotated pseudogene. The CDR3 contains 19 residues. For the CDR3, the DNA is TGTGCCAGCAGCATCGGAGGTAGCGGGGAGAGAAGCTCCTACAATGAGCAGTTCTTC. Its translation is CASSIGGSGERSSYNEQFF.

The chain has TRBV4-2 and TRBJ2-5; 9 positions agree with TRBD2. This CDR3 has 17 residues. Germline V gene data show CDR1 as LGHNA and CDR2 as YNFKEQ. V trimming: 2 bases; J trimming: 2 bases; junction bases outside the gene matches: 9. The CDR3 DNA reads as TGTGCCAGCAGCCAACGTCCTAGCGGGACCCCTCAAGAGACCCAGTACTTC. It translates to CASSQRPSGTPQETQYF.

The chain carries TRBV5-5 and TRBJ2-1, with 7 bases matching TRBD2. V shed 4 bases and J 4 bases; nucleotides not matched to a gene: 8. Per germline, CDR1 SGHKS and CDR2 YYEKEE (reference sequence). CDR3 length: 15 residues. In DNA form, the CDR3 reads TGTGCCAGCAGCCCTAGTCAGCGGGGATACAATGAGCAGTTCTTC. It is translated as CASSPSQRGYNEQFF.

The CDR3 is CASRPTGTRHYNEQFF. Written as DNA, the CDR3 is TGTGCCAGCAGGCCTACCGGGACAAGGCACTACAATGAGCAGTTCTTC. This sequence joins TRBV7-2 and TRBJ2-1; tentative D call: TRBD1 (6 bases). Trimming removed 6 bases from V and 3 bases from J, with 18 bases in between. This CDR3 comprises 16 residues. Germline lookup yields CDR1 SGHTA and CDR2 FQGNSA. Variable domain in full (rest from reference TRBV7-2 and TRBJ2-1): GAGVSQSPSNKVTEKGKDVELRCDPISGHTALYWYRQSLGQGLEFLIYFQGNSAPDKSGLPSDRFSAERTGGSVSTLTIQRTQQEDSAVYLCASRPTGTRHYNEQFFGPGTRLTVL.

The count of this clone is one. V usage is TRBV30 and J usage is TRBJ1-5, with D perhaps matching TRBD1 (5 bases). This CDR3 has 15 amino acids. The germline V gene encodes CDR1 GTSNPN and CDR2 SVGIG (reference sequence). V lost 0 bases, J lost 6 bases, and 15 bases lay in between. CDR3 in DNA: TGTGCCTGGAGTGTACTGGGGGGAGGAGGTCAGCCCCAGCATTTT. It translates to CAWSVLGGGGQPQHF.

On this clone: The sample holds other DNA sequences that translate to the same CDR3. The chain joins TRBV29-1 to TRBJ1-1; TRBD1 matches 8 bases. CDR3 length: 12 amino acids. CDR1 is SQVTM, CDR2 ANQGSEA, per germline. The J segment lost 1 base and the V segment lost 7 bases, leaving 2 bases of the junction unmatched. This CDR3 reads CSADRGNTEAFF. CDR3 in DNA: TGCAGCGCAGACAGGGGGAACACTGAAGCTTTCTTT.

The chain uses TRBV4-3 and TRBJ2-3, with D unclear. Germline values: CDR1 LGHNA, CDR2 YSLEER. V was pared by 0 bases and J by 1 base, with 5 bases between. CDR3 size: 14 residues. The CDR3 DNA reads TGCGCCAGCAGCCAAGATCCAGGCACAGATACGCAGTATTTT. Amino acid sequence: CASSQDPGTDTQYF.

The CDR3 sequence is CASSLVGQEETQYF. Written as DNA, the CDR3 is TGTGCCAGCAGCTTGGTGGGACAAGAAGAGACCCAGTACTTC. The chain employs TRBV5-6 and TRBJ2-5; perhaps TRBD1 as D (6 bases). The CDR3 has 14 residues. The ends were cut back, 0 bases at V and 3 bases at J, with 9 bases in the middle. CDR1 and CDR2 from the germline V gene are SGHDT and YYEEEE.

The rearrangement joins TRBV7-9 to TRBJ2-3; 7 bases align to TRBD1. Germline lookup yields CDR1 SEHNR and CDR2 FQNEAQ (reference sequence). The CDR3 has 14 residues. V lost 2 bases and J lost 1; bases outside the gene matches: 0. The CDR3 sequence is CASSLQGGTDTQYF. For the CDR3, the DNA is TGTGCCAGCAGCTTACAGGGGGGCACAGATACGCAGTATTTT.

This chain connects TRBV5-4 to TRBJ2-1; tentative D call: TRBD2 (5 bases). Germline V gives CDR1 SGHNT, CDR2 YYREEE (reference sequence). The CDR3 length is 17 residues. Trimming left V 4 bases short and J 0 bases short, with 17 bases between. Here the CDR3 DNA reads TGTGCCAGCAGCCCATACGCCCCGGGGAGCTCCTACAATGAGCAGTTCTTC. This gives the protein CASSPYAPGSSYNEQFF.

The chain links TRBV4-1 to TRBJ1-5; no definite D call. V dropped 0 bases and J dropped 4 bases, with 7 bases sitting between them. This CDR3 has 14 residues. Per germline, CDR1 MGHRA and CDR2 YSYEKL. The CDR3: CASSQDLTNQPQHF. Written as DNA, the CDR3 is TGCGCCAGCAGCCAAGATCTCACAAATCAGCCCCAGCATTTT.

The chain couples TRBV18 to TRBJ2-5; 13 nucleotides agree with TRBD2. Trimming at V came to 3 bases and at J to 5 bases, leaving 6 bases not matched to a gene. From germline, CDR1 is KGHSH and CDR2 LQKENI. CDR3 length equals 16 residues. CDR3: CASSPALAGGPETQYF. CDR3 nucleotides: TGTGCCAGCTCACCTGCACTAGCGGGGGGGCCGGAGACCCAGTACTTC. The complete variable domain, with remaining parts taken from reference TRBV18 and TRBJ2-5, reads NAGVMQNPRHLVRRRGQEARLRCSPMKGHSHVYWYRQLPEEGLKFMVYLQKENIIDESGMPKERFSAEFPKEGPSILRIQQVVRGDSAAYFCASSPALAGGPETQYFGPGTRLLVL.

This clone turned up a few times. The chain uses TRBV7-8 and TRBJ2-7; 10 bases match TRBD2. The CDR3 sequence is 17 residues long. The germline V gene has CDR1 SGHVS and CDR2 FQNEAQ. The V segment lost 0 bases and the J segment 0 bases; nucleotides outside the gene matches: 5. The CDR3 DNA is TGTGCCAGCAGCTTAGCGGCTAGCGGGAGTTTCTCCTACGAGCAGTACTTC. Amino acid sequence: CASSLAASGSFSYEQYF.

The table lists this clone with many counts. This chain connects TRBV28 to TRBJ2-2; a possible D gene is TRBD2 (6 bases). V dropped 11 bases and J dropped 2 bases, with 12 bases sitting between them. Germline lookup yields CDR1 MDHEN and CDR2 SYDVKM. This CDR3 region has 13 residues. This CDR3 reads CAGGADNTGELFF. CDR3 sequence (DNA): TGTGCCGGCGGGGCAGATAACACCGGGGAGCTGTTTTTT.

This chain uses TRBV7-2 with TRBJ2-1; D gene unclear. V lost 5 bases and J 7 bases, leaving 9 bases between the germline ends. The CDR3 totals 12 residues. Germline loops: CDR1 SGHTA, CDR2 FQGNSA. CDR3 region: CASSLRKNEQFF. CDR3 nucleotide sequence: TGTGCCAGCAGCCTACGTAAGAATGAGCAGTTCTTC.